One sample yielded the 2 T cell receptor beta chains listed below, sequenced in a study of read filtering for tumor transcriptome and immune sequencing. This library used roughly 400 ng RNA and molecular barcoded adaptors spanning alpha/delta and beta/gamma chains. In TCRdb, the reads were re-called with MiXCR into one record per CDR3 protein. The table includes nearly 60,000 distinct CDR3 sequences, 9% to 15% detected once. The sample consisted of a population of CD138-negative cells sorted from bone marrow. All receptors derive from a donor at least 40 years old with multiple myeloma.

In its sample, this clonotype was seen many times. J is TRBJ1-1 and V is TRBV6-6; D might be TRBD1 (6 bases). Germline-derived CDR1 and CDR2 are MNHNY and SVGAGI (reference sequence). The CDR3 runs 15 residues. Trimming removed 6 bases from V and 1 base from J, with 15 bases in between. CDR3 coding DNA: TGTGCCAGCAGACCGAACAAGGGGGGGAACACTGAAGCTTTCTTT. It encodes CASRPNKGGNTEAFF.

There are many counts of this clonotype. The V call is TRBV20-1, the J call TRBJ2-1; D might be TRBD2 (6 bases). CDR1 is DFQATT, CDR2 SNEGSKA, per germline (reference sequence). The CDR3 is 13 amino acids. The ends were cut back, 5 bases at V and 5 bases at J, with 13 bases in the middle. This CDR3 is CSAGKSGDNEQFF. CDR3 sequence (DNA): TGCAGTGCTGGAAAGTCGGGGGACAATGAGCAGTTCTTC.